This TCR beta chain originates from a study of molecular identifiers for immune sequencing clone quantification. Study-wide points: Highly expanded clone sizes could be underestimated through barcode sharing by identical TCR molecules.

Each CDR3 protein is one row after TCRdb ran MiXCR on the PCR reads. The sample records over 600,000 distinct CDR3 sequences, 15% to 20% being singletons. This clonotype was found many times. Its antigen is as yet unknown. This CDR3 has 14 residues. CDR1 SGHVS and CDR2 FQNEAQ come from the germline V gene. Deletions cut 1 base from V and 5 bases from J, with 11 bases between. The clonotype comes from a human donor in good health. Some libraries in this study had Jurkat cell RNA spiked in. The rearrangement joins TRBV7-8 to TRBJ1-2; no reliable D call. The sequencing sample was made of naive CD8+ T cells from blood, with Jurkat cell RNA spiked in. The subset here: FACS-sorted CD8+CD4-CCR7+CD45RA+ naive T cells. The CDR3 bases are TGTGCCAGCAGCTTAGAGCCGAGGGATTATGGCTACACCTTC. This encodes CASSLEPRDYGYTF. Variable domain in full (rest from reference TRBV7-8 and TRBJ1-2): GAGVSQSPRYKVAKRGQDVALRCDPISGHVSLFWYQQALGQGPEFLTYFQNEAQLDKSGLPSDRFFAERPEGSVSTLKIQRTQQEDSAVYLCASSLEPRDYGYTFGSGTRLTVV.